This is a list of T cell receptor beta chains from one sample in a study of control samples from healthy donors and cancer patients. The protocol was immunoSEQ multiplex PCR, while the TCRdb copy is restricted to in-frame clones and leaves out a portion. The sample includes 150,000 to 200,000 clones, around 94% of them seen just once. The specimen sequenced was PBMCs. Receptors originate from a man aged 55 to 69 with colorectal cancer. CDR3s include the opening cysteine and the closing phenylalanine or tryptophan. The order of the fields is V gene, D gene, J gene, clone size, CDR3 protein, CDR3 DNA. D genes are given only for firm matches. The listing skips clone size in some rows; elsewhere it reads once, few, many or a size class.

v_gene: TRBV19; d_gene: TRBD1; j_gene: TRBJ1-6; abundance: .; CDR3aa: CASSPLPGTGPSPLHF; CDR3nt: TGTGCCAGTAGTCCTCTACCCGGGACAGGGCCTTCACCCCTCCACTTT
v_gene: TRBV2; d_gene: .; j_gene: TRBJ1-4; abundance: .; CDR3aa: CASTRAGATNEKLFF; CDR3nt: TGTGCCAGCACCCGAGCAGGGGCAACTAATGAAAAACTGTTTTTT
v_gene: TRBV30; d_gene: .; j_gene: TRBJ1-1; abundance: .; CDR3aa: CAWSGQIQGGTEAFF; CDR3nt: TGTGCCTGGAGTGGTCAAATACAGGGAGGCACTGAAGCTTTCTTT
v_gene: TRBV4-3; d_gene: TRBD1; j_gene: TRBJ2-3; abundance: .; CDR3aa: CASSQAGGAQADTQYF; CDR3nt: TGCGCCAGCAGCCAGGCAGGGGGCGCACAAGCAGATACGCAGTATTTT
v_gene: TRBV5-5; d_gene: .; j_gene: TRBJ2-1; abundance: .; CDR3aa: CASSLGGNEQFF; CDR3nt: TGTGCCAGCAGCTTGGGTGGGAATGAGCAGTTCTTC
v_gene: TRBV27; d_gene: .; j_gene: TRBJ1-1; abundance: .; CDR3aa: CASSFTRFRAAGDTEAFF; CDR3nt: TGTGCCAGCAGTTTTACCCGCTTCCGAGCAGCAGGGGACACTGAAGCTTTCTTT
v_gene: TRBV11-2; d_gene: .; j_gene: TRBJ2-2; abundance: .; CDR3aa: CASSMDLTGELFF; CDR3nt: TGTGCCAGCAGCATGGACCTCACCGGGGAGCTGTTTTTT
v_gene: TRBV10-1; d_gene: .; j_gene: TRBJ1-5; abundance: .; CDR3aa: CASSDNNQPQHF; CDR3nt: TGCGCCAGCAGTGATAATAATCAGCCCCAGCATTTT
v_gene: TRBV7-8; d_gene: TRBD2; j_gene: TRBJ2-3; abundance: .; CDR3aa: CASSLSSRLAGADTQYF; CDR3nt: TGTGCCAGCAGCTTAAGCAGCAGGCTAGCGGGGGCAGATACGCAGTATTTT
v_gene: TRBV5-5; d_gene: .; j_gene: TRBJ1-2; abundance: .; CDR3aa: CASSLNPETNYGYTF; CDR3nt: TGTGCCAGCAGCTTGAACCCTGAAACTAACTATGGCTACACCTTC
v_gene: TRBV9; d_gene: TRBD1; j_gene: TRBJ2-5; abundance: .; CDR3aa: CASSPGTARGETQYF; CDR3nt: TGTGCCAGCAGCCCCGGGACAGCCAGGGGGGAGACCCAGTACTTC
v_gene: TRBV6-5; d_gene: .; j_gene: TRBJ2-1; abundance: .; CDR3aa: CASSYSLYNEQFF; CDR3nt: TGTGCCAGCAGTTACTCGCTCTACAATGAGCAGTTCTTC
v_gene: TRBV18; d_gene: .; j_gene: TRBJ2-5; abundance: .; CDR3aa: CASSPLKGDQETQYF; CDR3nt: TGTGCCAGCTCACCATTAAAGGGGGATCAAGAGACCCAGTACTTC
v_gene: TRBV6-5; d_gene: .; j_gene: TRBJ1-2; abundance: few; CDR3aa: CASSSGQTNYGYTF; CDR3nt: TGTGCCAGCAGTTCCGGACAGACTAACTATGGCTACACCTTC
v_gene: TRBV6-5; d_gene: TRBD1; j_gene: TRBJ2-3; abundance: .; CDR3aa: CASSSGQAQYF; CDR3nt: TGTGCCAGCAGTTCAGGACAGGCCCAGTATTTT
v_gene: TRBV10-1; d_gene: .; j_gene: TRBJ2-1; abundance: .; CDR3aa: CASSDKGWNEQFF; CDR3nt: TGCGCCAGCAGTGATAAAGGGTGGAATGAGCAGTTCTTC
v_gene: TRBV15; d_gene: .; j_gene: TRBJ2-1; abundance: .; CDR3aa: CATSRPSSVVGAYNEQFF; CDR3nt: TGTGCCACCAGCAGACCCTCCTCTGTGGTGGGGGCCTACAATGAGCAGTTCTTC
v_gene: TRBV24-1; d_gene: .; j_gene: TRBJ2-6; abundance: .; CDR3aa: CATSDASGANVLTF; CDR3nt: TGTGCCACCAGTGATGCTTCTGGGGCCAACGTCCTGACTTTC
v_gene: TRBV7-2; d_gene: TRBD1; j_gene: TRBJ1-6; abundance: once; CDR3aa: CASRRDRGSNSPLHF; CDR3nt: TGTGCCAGCAGAAGAGACAGGGGGAGTAATTCACCCCTCCACTTT
v_gene: TRBV10-3; d_gene: .; j_gene: TRBJ2-3; abundance: .; CDR3aa: CAISGKEVGTDTQYF; CDR3nt: TGTGCCATCAGTGGAAAGGAAGTCGGCACAGATACGCAGTATTTT
v_gene: TRBV27; d_gene: TRBD1; j_gene: TRBJ1-3; abundance: .; CDR3aa: CASSPTGGRNTIYF; CDR3nt: TGTGCCAGCAGTCCGACAGGGGGCAGAAACACCATATATTTT
v_gene: TRBV19; d_gene: .; j_gene: TRBJ2-7; abundance: .; CDR3aa: CASSEGSTTDEQYF; CDR3nt: TGTGCCAGTAGTGAGGGTTCCACGACCGATGAGCAGTACTTC
v_gene: TRBV19; d_gene: .; j_gene: TRBJ2-5; abundance: .; CDR3aa: CASSPSRLEETQYF; CDR3nt: TGTGCCAGTAGTCCCTCCCGGCTTGAAGAGACCCAGTACTTC
v_gene: TRBV3-1/TRBV3-2; d_gene: .; j_gene: TRBJ2-7; abundance: .; CDR3aa: CASSHVSGGGSHEQYF; CDR3nt: TGTGCCAGCAGCCACGTCTCAGGGGGGGGGAGCCACGAGCAGTACTTC
v_gene: TRBV25-1; d_gene: .; j_gene: TRBJ2-1; abundance: .; CDR3aa: CASSAYNEQFF; CDR3nt: TGTGCCAGCAGCGCGTACAATGAGCAGTTCTTC
v_gene: TRBV7-9; d_gene: .; j_gene: TRBJ1-6; abundance: .; CDR3aa: CASSITGIGSPLHF; CDR3nt: TGTGCCAGCAGCATCACAGGGATAGGATCACCCCTCCACTTT
v_gene: TRBV30; d_gene: .; j_gene: TRBJ2-3; abundance: .; CDR3aa: CAWGRGDTQYF; CDR3nt: TGTGCCTGGGGTCGGGGGGATACGCAGTATTTT
v_gene: TRBV19; d_gene: TRBD1; j_gene: TRBJ1-1; abundance: .; CDR3aa: CASSISGDSSMNTEAFF; CDR3nt: TGTGCCAGTAGTATAAGTGGGGACAGCAGTATGAACACTGAAGCTTTCTTT
v_gene: TRBV7-9; d_gene: .; j_gene: TRBJ1-5; abundance: .; CDR3aa: CASSRGDQPQHF; CDR3nt: TGTGCCAGCAGTCGAGGAGATCAGCCCCAGCATTTT
v_gene: TRBV21-1; d_gene: .; j_gene: TRBJ2-3; abundance: .; CDR3aa: CASSFPGPPTRTDTQYF; CDR3nt: TGTGCCAGCAGCTTCCCGGGACCCCCCACCCGCACAGATACGCAGTATTTT
v_gene: TRBV7-2; d_gene: TRBD2; j_gene: TRBJ2-3; abundance: .; CDR3aa: CASSARLAGRQDTQYF; CDR3nt: TGTGCCAGCAGCGCTCGACTAGCGGGGCGTCAAGATACGCAGTATTTT
v_gene: TRBV19; d_gene: .; j_gene: TRBJ1-1; abundance: .; CDR3aa: CASSPRWGTEAFF; CDR3nt: TGTGCCAGTAGTCCCCGTTGGGGCACTGAAGCTTTCTTT
v_gene: TRBV28; d_gene: .; j_gene: TRBJ2-7; abundance: .; CDR3aa: CASSLQGPYEQYF; CDR3nt: TGTGCCAGCAGTTTACAGGGTCCTTACGAGCAGTACTTC
v_gene: TRBV7-9; d_gene: .; j_gene: TRBJ2-1; abundance: .; CDR3aa: CASSLVAGGKNEQFF; CDR3nt: TGTGCCAGCAGCTTAGTAGCCGGGGGTAAGAATGAGCAGTTCTTC
v_gene: TRBV19; d_gene: .; j_gene: TRBJ1-1; abundance: .; CDR3aa: CASSTKVNTEAFF; CDR3nt: TGTGCCAGTAGCACAAAAGTCAACACTGAAGCTTTCTTT
v_gene: TRBV30; d_gene: .; j_gene: TRBJ1-3; abundance: .; CDR3aa: CAWSVWGGSGNTIYF; CDR3nt: TGTGCCTGGAGTGTATGGGGGGGCTCTGGAAACACCATATATTTT
v_gene: TRBV24-1; d_gene: .; j_gene: TRBJ2-1; abundance: .; CDR3aa: CATSPPVRSYNEQFF; CDR3nt: TGTGCCACCAGTCCTCCGGTACGCTCCTACAATGAGCAGTTCTTC
v_gene: TRBV5-1; d_gene: TRBD2; j_gene: TRBJ2-7; abundance: .; CDR3aa: CASRNPSGGAEQYF; CDR3nt: TGCGCCAGCAGAAATCCTAGCGGGGGGGCCGAGCAGTACTTC